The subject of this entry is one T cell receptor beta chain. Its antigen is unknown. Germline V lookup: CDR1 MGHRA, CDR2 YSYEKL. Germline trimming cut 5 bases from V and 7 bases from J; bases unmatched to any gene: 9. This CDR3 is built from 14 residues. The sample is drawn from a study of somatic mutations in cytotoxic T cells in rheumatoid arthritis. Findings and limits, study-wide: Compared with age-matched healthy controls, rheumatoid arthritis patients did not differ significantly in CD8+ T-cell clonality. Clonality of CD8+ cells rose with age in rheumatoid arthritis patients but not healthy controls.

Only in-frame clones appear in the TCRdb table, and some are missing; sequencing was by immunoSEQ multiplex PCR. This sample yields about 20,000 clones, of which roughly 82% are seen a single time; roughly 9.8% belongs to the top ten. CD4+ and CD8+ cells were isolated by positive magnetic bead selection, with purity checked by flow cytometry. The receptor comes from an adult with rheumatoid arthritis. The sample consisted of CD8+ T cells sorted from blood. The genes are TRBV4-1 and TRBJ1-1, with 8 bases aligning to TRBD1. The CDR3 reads CASSIGQGANEAFF. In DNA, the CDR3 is TGCGCCAGCAGCATAGGACAGGGCGCCAATGAAGCTTTCTTT.